This record concerns one T cell receptor beta chain sequence. This receptor's antigen is unknown. Base qualities are not at hand, and no much larger clone is one base apart. The sample comes from a study of T cell clones after liver transplantation (dated by TCRdb to about 2019). About the study as a whole: ITN030ST, the source of the samples, was a randomized trial that attempted immunosuppression withdrawal within 2 years of liver transplantation. No induction therapy was given to the subjects, and standard immunosuppression was administered until randomization at 12-24 months post-transplant. Three of the eight recipients were HCV-positive; the others were transplanted for non-autoimmune, non-viral indications. A cohort of 8 liver transplant recipients was studied, of whom 3 were classified as tolerant and 5 as non-tolerant. As an antigen-independent comparator for donor-reactive sequences, third party-reactive TCRbeta sequences were also identified from pre-transplant MLRs. To count as tolerant, a recipient had to stay completely off immunosuppression for at least one year without liver enzymes climbing beyond twice the upper limit of normal. After a pre-transplant mixed lymphocyte reaction, TCRbeta sequencing was used to pinpoint donor-reactive T cell clones, which were subsequently tracked in post-transplant blood. Blood samples were collected pre-transplant, then pre-randomization ahead of withdrawal, and finally post-randomization once withdrawal had either been completed or failed. The paper's findings and limits, for the study overall: In a couple of subjects, low numbers of available donor cells limited the measurable donor-reactive repertoire. Because of small, heterogeneous patient numbers and non-standardized post-transplant time points, the conclusions were only preliminary. Once repertoire turnover was taken into account, donor-reactive detection showed a significant reduction for CD4 in 7 of 8 subjects and for CD8 in 8 of 8. Without allograft tissue specimens, donor-reactive T cells may have migrated into the graft rather than being deleted. Circulating donor-reactive CD4 TCRbeta sequences fell significantly post-transplant in 5 of 8 subjects, irrespective of tolerance or HCV status. The decline in donor-reactive sequences exceeded the decline in third party-reactive sequences, suggesting partial antigen-specific deletion that was unrelated to withdrawal success.

This sample's time point label indicates: pre-transplant. Unstimulated PBMCs, after thawing, were stained for CD3, CD4 and CD8 and then FACS-sorted into CD3+CD4+ and CD3+CD8+ populations. All 8 studied subjects were randomized to withdrawal of immunosuppression. The Qiagen DNeasy Blood and Tissue Kit was used to isolate genomic DNA. Using immunoSEQ, frozen genomic DNA was subjected to high-throughput TCRbeta CDR3 sequencing, a process that included PCR amplification, mapping, bias correction and internal controls. The authors processed their data as follows. Productive rearrangements were kept, and unique TCRbeta sequences were defined by CDR3 nucleotide sequence plus V and J gene. For a sequence to be called donor-reactive, it needed a frequency of at least 0.01% and at least 5-fold expansion in CFSE-low cells compared with unstimulated pre-transplant cells. Minimum frequency thresholds were set for each subject on the basis of the unstimulated sample with the lowest template count, so that a detection power of at least 90% was ensured. Jensen-Shannon divergence between the top 1000 TCRbeta sequences after and before transplant was used to measure repertoire turnover. Changes in detection of donor-reactive sequences were tested with two-sided Fisher's exact tests. In its TCRdb copy, this immuneACCESS table keeps in-frame sequences only and misses some clones. Where compared with another copy, unresolved V genes explain less than half of these, and the others have no known cause. V, J and clone size derive from that table, while D and trimming were established from the DNA sequence. Recorded for this sample are roughly 74,000 clones; roughly 80% of them occurred a single time. About 0.63% of the sample belongs to the ten largest clones.

Taken from the germline V gene, the CDR1 and CDR2 loops are WSHSY and SAAADI. V lost 7 bases and J lost 5 bases, and the count of bases not matched to a germline gene is 9. From the cysteine up to the phenylalanine, the CDR3 has a length of 14 residues. Of the read, only the CDR3 DNA is kept; its 42 bases are in frame from base 1. The TCR originated in a human donor who received a liver transplant. This chain is built from TRBV10-2 and TRBJ2-3; the junction holds 7 bases that match TRBD2. The sample in question was CD4+ T cells from blood, obtained before liver transplant. Here is the DNA: TGCGCCAGCATGCGGCTAGCGGACATAGATACGCAGTATTTT. This encodes CASMRLADIDTQYF.